This TCR beta chain was sequenced during a study of T cells in Graves' hyperthyroidism and ophthalmopathy. Study-level background: Prior to any treatment, at the point of initial diagnosis, peripheral blood was collected. Study-level results: The model foresaw ophthalmopathy a median around 6.4 months prior to onset.

This clonotype was counted ten times or more. What it binds is unknown. V was pared by 2 bases and J by 4 bases, with 7 bases of the junction left unmatched. Germline V gives CDR1 LGHDT, CDR2 YNNKEL (reference sequence). The CDR3 spans 16 residues. Amplification yielded TCR beta CDR3 regions, with RNA transcripts as the source. The HTBI primer set was used in a first-round RT-PCR of the TCR CDR3. TCRdb processed the multiplex PCR reads anew with MiXCR; each CDR3 protein has one entry. Of 300,000 to 400,000 distinct CDR3 sequences listed, approximately 17% are singletons. Extraction of PBMCs used roughly 10 ml of fresh peripheral blood.

This sequence was found in a man younger than 35 with Graves' ophthalmopathy. The specimen sequenced was blood. V and J are TRBV3-1 and TRBJ2-1; 8 bases are shared with TRBD2. Here the CDR3 reads CASSQIGGASYNEQFF. The CDR3 DNA sequence: TGTGCCAGCAGCCAAATCGGGGGGGCGTCGTACAATGAGCAGTTCTTC.